This T cell receptor (beta chain) stems from a study of blood T cell repertoires in COVID-19. Study-level background: Acute and convalescent COVID-19 samples came from the United States, Italy and Spain.

As originally analysed: Nucleated cell number was recorded as an estimate derived from reference gene primer amplification. Generated by immunoSEQ multiplex PCR, the TCRdb table keeps only in-frame clones and is missing some. V and J calls and clone size are as listed in that table; D and trimming were resolved from the DNA. This sample yields about 290,000 clones, of which roughly 90% are seen a single time; approximately 12% belongs to the top ten. Recruited during active infection, patients (from Seattle) were subsequently followed longitudinally. Looked up from germline, CDR1 is MDHEN and CDR2 is SYDVKM. CDR3 length equals 12 residues. After removal of 7 bases from V and 7 bases from J, the junction contained 5 bases not matched to a gene.

The V gene is TRBV28, the J gene TRBJ2-5, with TRBD1 matching over 8 bases. The source is a woman in her 30s with COVID-19, enrolled during active disease. Sequencing was carried out using peripheral blood. This CDR3 reads CASTPDRATQYF. The CDR3 bases are TGTGCCAGCACCCCGGACAGGGCGACCCAGTACTTC.